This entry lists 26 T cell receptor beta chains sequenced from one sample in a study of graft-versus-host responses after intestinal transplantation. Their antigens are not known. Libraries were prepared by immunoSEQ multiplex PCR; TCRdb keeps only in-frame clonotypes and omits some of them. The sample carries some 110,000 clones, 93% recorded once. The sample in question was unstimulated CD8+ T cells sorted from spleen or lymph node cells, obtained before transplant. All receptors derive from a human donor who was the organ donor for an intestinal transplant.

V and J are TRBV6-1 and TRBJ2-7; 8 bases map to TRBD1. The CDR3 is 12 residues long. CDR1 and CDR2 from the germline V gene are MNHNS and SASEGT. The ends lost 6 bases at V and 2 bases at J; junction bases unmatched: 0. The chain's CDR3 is CASRTGAYEQYF. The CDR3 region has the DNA TGTGCCAGCAGGACAGGGGCCTACGAGCAGTACTTC.

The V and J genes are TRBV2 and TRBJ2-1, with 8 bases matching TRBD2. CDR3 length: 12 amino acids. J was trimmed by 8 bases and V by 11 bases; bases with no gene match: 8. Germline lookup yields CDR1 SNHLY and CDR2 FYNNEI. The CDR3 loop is CAGGGTFDEQFF. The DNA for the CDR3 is TGTGCCGGCGGGGGGACCTTCGATGAGCAGTTCTTC.

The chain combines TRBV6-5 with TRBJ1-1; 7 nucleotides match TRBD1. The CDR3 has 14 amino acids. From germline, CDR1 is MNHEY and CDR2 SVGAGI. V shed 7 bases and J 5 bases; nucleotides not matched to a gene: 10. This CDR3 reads CASNKQGPGTEAFF. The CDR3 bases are TGTGCCAGCAACAAACAGGGGCCGGGGACTGAAGCTTTCTTT.

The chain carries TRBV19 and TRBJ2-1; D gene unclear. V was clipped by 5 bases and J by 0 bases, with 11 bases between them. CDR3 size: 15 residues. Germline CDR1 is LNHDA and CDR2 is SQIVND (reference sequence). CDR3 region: CASSVLPSSYNEQFF. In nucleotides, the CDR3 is TGTGCCAGTAGTGTCCTGCCAAGCTCCTACAATGAGCAGTTCTTC.

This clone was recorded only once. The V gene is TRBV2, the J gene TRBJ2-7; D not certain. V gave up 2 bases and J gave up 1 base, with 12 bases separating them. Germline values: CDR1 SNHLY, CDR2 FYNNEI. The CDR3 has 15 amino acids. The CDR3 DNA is TGTGCCAGCAGTGAAACGATCAGGATATCCTACGAGCAGTACTTC. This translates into CASSETIRISYEQYF.

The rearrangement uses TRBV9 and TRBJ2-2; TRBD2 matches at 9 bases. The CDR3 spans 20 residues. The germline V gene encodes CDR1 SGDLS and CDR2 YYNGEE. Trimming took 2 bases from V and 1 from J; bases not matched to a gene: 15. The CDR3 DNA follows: TGTGCCAGCAGCGTCTCCACCACGGGAACTAGCGGGCTGAACACCGGGGAGCTGTTTTTT. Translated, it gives CASSVSTTGTSGLNTGELFF.

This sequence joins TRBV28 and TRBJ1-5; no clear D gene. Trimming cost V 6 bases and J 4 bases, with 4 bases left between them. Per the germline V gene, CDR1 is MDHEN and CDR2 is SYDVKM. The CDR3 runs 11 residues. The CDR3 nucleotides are TGTGCCAGCAGGGCTAATCAGCCCCAGCATTTT. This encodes CASRANQPQHF.

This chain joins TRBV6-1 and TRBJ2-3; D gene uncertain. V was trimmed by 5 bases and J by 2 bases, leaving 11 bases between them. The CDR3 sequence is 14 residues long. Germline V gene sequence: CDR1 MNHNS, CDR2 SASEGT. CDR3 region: CASSFGPYTDTQYF. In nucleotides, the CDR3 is TGTGCCAGCAGTTTCGGGCCGTACACAGATACGCAGTATTTT.

The CDR3 nucleotides read TGTGCCAGCAGCTTCGGCCCGGCCGCCAATGAGCAGTTCTTC. Translated, it gives CASSFGPAANEQFF. The rearrangement uses TRBV7-9 and TRBJ2-1; D not certain. The germline V gene has CDR1 SEHNR and CDR2 FQNEAQ (reference sequence). V shed 3 bases and J shed 6 bases, with 12 bases lying between them. The CDR3 extends over 14 amino acids.

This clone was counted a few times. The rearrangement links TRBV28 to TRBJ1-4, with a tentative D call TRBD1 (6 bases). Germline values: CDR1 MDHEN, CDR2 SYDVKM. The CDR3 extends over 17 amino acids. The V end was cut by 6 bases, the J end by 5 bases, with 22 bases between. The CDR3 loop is CASSQTPADGQNEKLFF. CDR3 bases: TGTGCCAGCAGCCAGACCCCGGCGGATGGACAGAATGAAAAACTGTTTTTT.

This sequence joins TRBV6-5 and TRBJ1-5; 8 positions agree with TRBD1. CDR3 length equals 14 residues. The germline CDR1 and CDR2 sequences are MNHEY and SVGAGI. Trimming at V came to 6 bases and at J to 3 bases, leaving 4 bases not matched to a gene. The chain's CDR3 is CASSDRGINQPQHF. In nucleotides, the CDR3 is TGTGCCAGCAGCGACAGGGGCATCAATCAGCCCCAGCATTTT.

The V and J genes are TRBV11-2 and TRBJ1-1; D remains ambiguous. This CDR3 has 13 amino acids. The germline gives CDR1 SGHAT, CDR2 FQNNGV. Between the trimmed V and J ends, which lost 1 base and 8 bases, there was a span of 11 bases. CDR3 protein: CASSLGSPREAFF. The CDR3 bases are TGTGCCAGCAGCTTAGGGTCGCCGAGGGAAGCTTTCTTT.

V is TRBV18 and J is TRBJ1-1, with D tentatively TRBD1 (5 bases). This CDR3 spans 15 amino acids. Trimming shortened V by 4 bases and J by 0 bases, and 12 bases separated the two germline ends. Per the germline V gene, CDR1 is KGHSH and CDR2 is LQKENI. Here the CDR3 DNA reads TGTGCCAGCTCACTCTCGGGGCCCCTGAACACTGAAGCTTTCTTT. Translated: CASSLSGPLNTEAFF. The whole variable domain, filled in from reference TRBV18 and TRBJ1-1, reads NAGVMQNPRHLVRRRGQEARLRCSPMKGHSHVYWYRQLPEEGLKFMVYLQKENIIDESGMPKERFSAEFPKEGPSILRIQQVVRGDSAAYFCASSLSGPLNTEAFFGQGTRLTVV.

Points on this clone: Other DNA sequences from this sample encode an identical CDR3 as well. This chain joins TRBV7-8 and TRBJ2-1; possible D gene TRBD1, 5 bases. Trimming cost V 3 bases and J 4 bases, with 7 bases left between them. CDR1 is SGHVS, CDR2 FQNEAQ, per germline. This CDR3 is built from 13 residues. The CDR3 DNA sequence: TGTGCCAGCAGCTTCAGACAGTACAATGAGCAGTTCTTC. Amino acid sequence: CASSFRQYNEQFF.

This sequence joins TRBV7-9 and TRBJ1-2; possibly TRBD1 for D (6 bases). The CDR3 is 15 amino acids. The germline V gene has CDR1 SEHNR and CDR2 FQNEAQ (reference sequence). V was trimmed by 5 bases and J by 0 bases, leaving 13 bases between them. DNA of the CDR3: TGTGCCAGCAGCACAGGGTATAAAGCTAACTATGGCTACACCTTC. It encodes CASSTGYKANYGYTF.

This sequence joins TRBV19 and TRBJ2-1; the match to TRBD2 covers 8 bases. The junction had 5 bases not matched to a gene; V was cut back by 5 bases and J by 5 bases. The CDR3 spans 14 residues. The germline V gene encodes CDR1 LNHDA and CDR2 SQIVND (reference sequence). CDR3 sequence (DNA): TGTGCCAGTAGTGGTTGGACTAGCCACAATGAGCAGTTCTTC. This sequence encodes CASSGWTSHNEQFF. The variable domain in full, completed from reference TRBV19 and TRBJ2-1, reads DGGITQSPKYLFRKEGQNVTLSCEQNLNHDAMYWYRQDPGQGLRLIYYSQIVNDFQKGDIAEGYSVSREKKESFPLTVTSAQKNPTAFYLCASSGWTSHNEQFFGPGTRLTVL.

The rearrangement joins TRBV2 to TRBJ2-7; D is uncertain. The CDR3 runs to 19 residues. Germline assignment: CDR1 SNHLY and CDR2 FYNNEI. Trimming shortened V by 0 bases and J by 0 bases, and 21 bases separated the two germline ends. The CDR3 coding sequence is TGTGCCAGCAGTGAAGCGCTTCTGGAGACCCTCCTGTACTCCTACGAGCAGTACTTC. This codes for CASSEALLETLLYSYEQYF.

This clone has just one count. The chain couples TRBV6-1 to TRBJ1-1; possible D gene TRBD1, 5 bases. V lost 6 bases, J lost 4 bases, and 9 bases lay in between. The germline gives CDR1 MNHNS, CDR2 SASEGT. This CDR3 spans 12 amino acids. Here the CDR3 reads CASSGHSTEAFF. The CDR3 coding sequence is TGTGCCAGCAGCGGACACAGCACTGAAGCTTTCTTT.

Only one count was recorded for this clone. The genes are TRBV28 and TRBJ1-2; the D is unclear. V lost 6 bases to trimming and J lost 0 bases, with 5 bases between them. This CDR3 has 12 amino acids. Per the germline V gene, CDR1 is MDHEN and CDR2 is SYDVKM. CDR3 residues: CASRGTNYGYTF. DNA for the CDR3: TGTGCCAGCAGGGGGACTAACTATGGCTACACCTTC.

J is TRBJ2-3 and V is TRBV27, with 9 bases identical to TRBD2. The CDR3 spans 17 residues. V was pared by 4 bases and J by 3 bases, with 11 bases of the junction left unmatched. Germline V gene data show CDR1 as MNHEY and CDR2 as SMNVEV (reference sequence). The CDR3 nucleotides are TGTGCCAGCAGTTCCACCCAGCGGGAGGATGGTACAGATACGCAGTATTTT. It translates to CASSSTQREDGTDTQYF.

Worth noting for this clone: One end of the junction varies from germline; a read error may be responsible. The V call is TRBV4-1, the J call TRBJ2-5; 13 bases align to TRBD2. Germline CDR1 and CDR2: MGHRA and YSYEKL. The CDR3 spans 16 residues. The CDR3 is CASSEEELAGGGTQYF. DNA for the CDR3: TGCGCCAGCAGCGAAGAAGAACTAGCGGGAGGGGGGACCCAGTACTTC.

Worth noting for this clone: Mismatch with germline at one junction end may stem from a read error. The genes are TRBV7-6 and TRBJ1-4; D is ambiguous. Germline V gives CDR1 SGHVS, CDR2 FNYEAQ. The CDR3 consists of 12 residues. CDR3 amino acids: CASSLVPLCLLF. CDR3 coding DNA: TGTGCCAGCAGCTTAGTCCCCCTTTGCCTCCTTTTT. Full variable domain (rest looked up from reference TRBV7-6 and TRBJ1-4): GAGVSQSPRYKVTKRGQDVALRCDPISGHVSLYWYRQALGQGPEFLTYFNYEAQQDKSGLPNDRFSAERPEGSISTLTIQRTEQRDSAMYRCASSLVPLCLLFGSGTQLSVL.

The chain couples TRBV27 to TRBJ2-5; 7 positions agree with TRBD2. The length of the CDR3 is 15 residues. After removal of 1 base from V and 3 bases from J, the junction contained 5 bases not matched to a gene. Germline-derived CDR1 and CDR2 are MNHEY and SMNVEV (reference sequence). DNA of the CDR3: TGTGCCAGCAGTTTATTGGCGGGAGAGGAAGAGACCCAGTACTTC. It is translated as CASSLLAGEEETQYF.

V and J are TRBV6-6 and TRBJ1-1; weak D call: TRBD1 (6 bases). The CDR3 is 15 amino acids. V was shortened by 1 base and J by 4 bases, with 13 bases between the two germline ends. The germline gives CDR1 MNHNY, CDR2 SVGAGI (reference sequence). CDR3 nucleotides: TGTGCCAGCAGTTACTTAAGGGGGGTCGGCACTGAAGCTTTCTTT. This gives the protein CASSYLRGVGTEAFF.

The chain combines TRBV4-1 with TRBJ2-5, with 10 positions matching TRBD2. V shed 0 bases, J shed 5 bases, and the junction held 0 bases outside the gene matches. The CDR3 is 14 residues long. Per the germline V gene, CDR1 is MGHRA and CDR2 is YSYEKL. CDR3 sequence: CASSQEAGGETQYF. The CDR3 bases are TGCGCCAGCAGCCAAGAAGCGGGGGGGGAGACCCAGTACTTC.

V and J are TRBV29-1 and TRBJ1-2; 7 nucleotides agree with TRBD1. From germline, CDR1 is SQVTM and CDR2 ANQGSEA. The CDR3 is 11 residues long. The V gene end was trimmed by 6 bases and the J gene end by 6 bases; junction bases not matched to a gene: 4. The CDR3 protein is CSVPTGDGYTF. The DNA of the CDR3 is TGCAGCGTGCCAACAGGGGATGGCTACACCTTC. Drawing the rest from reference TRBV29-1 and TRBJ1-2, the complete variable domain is SAVISQKPSRDICQRGTSLTIQCQVDSQVTMMFWYRQQPGQSLTLIATANQGSEATYESGFVIDKFPISRPNLTFSTLTVSNMSPEDSSIYLCSVPTGDGYTFGSGTRLTVV.